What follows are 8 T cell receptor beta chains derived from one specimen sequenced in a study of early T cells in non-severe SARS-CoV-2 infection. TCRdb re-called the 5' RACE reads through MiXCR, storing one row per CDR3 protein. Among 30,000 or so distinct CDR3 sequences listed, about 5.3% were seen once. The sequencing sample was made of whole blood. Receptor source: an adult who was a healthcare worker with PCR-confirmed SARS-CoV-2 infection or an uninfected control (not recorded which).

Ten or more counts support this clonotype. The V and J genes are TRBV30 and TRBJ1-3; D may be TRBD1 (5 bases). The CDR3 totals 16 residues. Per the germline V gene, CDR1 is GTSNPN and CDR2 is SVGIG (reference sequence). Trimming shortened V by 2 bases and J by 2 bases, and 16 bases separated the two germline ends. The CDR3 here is CAWSPLFGGAGNTIYF. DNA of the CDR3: TGTGCCTGGAGTCCGTTATTTGGAGGGGCTGGAAACACCATATATTTT.

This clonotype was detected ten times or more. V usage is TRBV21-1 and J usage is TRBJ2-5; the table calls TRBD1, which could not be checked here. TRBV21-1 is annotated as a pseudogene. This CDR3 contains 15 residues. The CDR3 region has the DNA TGTGCCAGCAGCCGTAGGGATACCAGGGACGAGACCCAGTACTTC. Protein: CASSRRDTRDETQYF.

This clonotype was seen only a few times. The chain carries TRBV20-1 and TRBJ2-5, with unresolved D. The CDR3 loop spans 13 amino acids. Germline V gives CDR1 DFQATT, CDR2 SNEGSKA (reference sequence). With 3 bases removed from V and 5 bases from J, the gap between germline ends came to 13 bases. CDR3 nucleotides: TGCAGTGCTAGCGACCCAACTGGGGAGACCCAGTACTTC. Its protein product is CSASDPTGETQYF.

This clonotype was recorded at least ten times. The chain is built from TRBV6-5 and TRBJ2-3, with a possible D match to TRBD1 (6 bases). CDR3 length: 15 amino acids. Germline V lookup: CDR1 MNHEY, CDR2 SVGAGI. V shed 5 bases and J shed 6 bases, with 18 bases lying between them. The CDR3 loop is CASSAQGPPTDTQYF. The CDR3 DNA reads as TGTGCCAGCAGTGCACAGGGCCCCCCCACCGATACGCAGTATTTT.

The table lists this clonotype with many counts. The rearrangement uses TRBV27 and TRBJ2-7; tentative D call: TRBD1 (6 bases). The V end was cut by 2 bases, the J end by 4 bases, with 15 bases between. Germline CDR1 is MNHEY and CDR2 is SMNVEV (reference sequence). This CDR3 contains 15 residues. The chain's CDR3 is CASSLIGQGPYEQYF. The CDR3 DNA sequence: TGTGCCAGCAGTTTAATAGGGCAGGGGCCTTACGAGCAGTACTTC.

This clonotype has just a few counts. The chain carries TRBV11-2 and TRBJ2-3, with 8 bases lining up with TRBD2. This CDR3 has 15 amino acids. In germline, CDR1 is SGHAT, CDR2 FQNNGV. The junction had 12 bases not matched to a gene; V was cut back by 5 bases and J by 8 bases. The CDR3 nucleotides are TGTGCCAGCAGCCTGGGAGGAGCGGGAGTTGGTACGCAGTATTTT. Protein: CASSLGGAGVGTQYF.

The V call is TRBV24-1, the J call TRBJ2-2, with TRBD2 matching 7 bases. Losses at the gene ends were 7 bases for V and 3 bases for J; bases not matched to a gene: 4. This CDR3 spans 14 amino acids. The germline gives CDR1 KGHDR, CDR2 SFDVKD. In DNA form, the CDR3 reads TGTGCCACCAGCGGGGGGACTTACACCGGGGAGCTGTTTTTT. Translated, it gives CATSGGTYTGELFF.

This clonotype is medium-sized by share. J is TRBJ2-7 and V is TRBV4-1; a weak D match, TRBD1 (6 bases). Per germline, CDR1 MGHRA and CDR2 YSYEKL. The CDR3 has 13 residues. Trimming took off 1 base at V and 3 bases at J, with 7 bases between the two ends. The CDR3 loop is CASSQVRGYEQYF. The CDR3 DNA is TGCGCCAGCAGCCAAGTCAGGGGCTACGAGCAGTACTTC.